Listed below are T cell receptor beta chains from one sample, sequenced in a study of control samples from healthy donors and cancer patients. Measured with immunoSEQ multiplex PCR; TCRdb has only the in-frame clones, and not every one. This repertoire shows 70,000 to 90,000 clones, about 93% found once; its top ten account for about 6.2%. Material: blood. The receptors originated from a woman in her forties in good health. The CDR3 runs from the conserved cysteine through the conserved F or W. Each record gives: CDR3 DNA, CDR3 protein, J gene, D gene, V gene, clone size. The D gene is left open where the match is weak. Clone sizes are given selectively: once, few, many, or a class where the clone is expanded.

CDR3 DNA: TGTGCCAGCAGGGAATGGGGCAATGAGCAGTTCTTC; CDR3 protein: CASREWGNEQFF; J gene: TRBJ2-1; D gene: .; V gene: TRBV28; clone size: .
CDR3 DNA: TGTGCCAGTAGGCCCGAGGCAGGCGAACTGGATTCACCCCTCCACTTT; CDR3 protein: CASRPEAGELDSPLHF; J gene: TRBJ1-6; D gene: .; V gene: TRBV19; clone size: .
CDR3 DNA: TGTGCCAGCAGTTTGACTAGCGGGGGGTATTACAATGAGCAGTTCTTC; CDR3 protein: CASSLTSGGYYNEQFF; J gene: TRBJ2-1; D gene: TRBD2; V gene: TRBV28; clone size: .
CDR3 DNA: TGTGCCAGCAGGCAGAGGACTAGCGGTGATACGCAGTATTTT; CDR3 protein: CASRQRTSGDTQYF; J gene: TRBJ2-3; D gene: TRBD2; V gene: TRBV5-6; clone size: .
CDR3 DNA: TGTGCCAGCAGCTTAGGGAATAGCGGGAGCCCCAAGACCCAGTACTTC; CDR3 protein: CASSLGNSGSPKTQYF; J gene: TRBJ2-5; D gene: TRBD2; V gene: TRBV11-1; clone size: .
CDR3 DNA: TGTGCCAGCTCAGGATTCGGGGCCGACTATGGCTACACCTTC; CDR3 protein: CASSGFGADYGYTF; J gene: TRBJ1-2; D gene: .; V gene: TRBV18; clone size: .
CDR3 DNA: TGTGCCAGCAGCTTTGCAGGGGGCGCCCTGACAGATACGCAGTATTTT; CDR3 protein: CASSFAGGALTDTQYF; J gene: TRBJ2-3; D gene: TRBD1; V gene: TRBV5-6; clone size: .
CDR3 DNA: TGTGCCAGCAATGTAGCGGGGACATACAATGAGCAGTTCTTC; CDR3 protein: CASNVAGTYNEQFF; J gene: TRBJ2-1; D gene: TRBD2; V gene: TRBV9; clone size: .
CDR3 DNA: TGTGCCAGCAGTTTATCGGGGAATGAGCAGTTCTTC; CDR3 protein: CASSLSGNEQFF; J gene: TRBJ2-1; D gene: .; V gene: TRBV27; clone size: .
CDR3 DNA: TGTGCCAGCAGCGAGGGGCCACAGGGATCCTATGGCTACACCTTC; CDR3 protein: CASSEGPQGSYGYTF; J gene: TRBJ1-2; D gene: .; V gene: TRBV9; clone size: .
CDR3 DNA: TGCAGTGCTAGTGACAGCCCGGGGAGGAACACTGAAGCTTTCTTT; CDR3 protein: CSASDSPGRNTEAFF; J gene: TRBJ1-1; D gene: .; V gene: TRBV20-1; clone size: .
CDR3 DNA: TGTGCCAGCAGTTTATCGGAGGCAGATACGCAGTATTTT; CDR3 protein: CASSLSEADTQYF; J gene: TRBJ2-3; D gene: .; V gene: TRBV12-3/TRBV12-4; clone size: .
CDR3 DNA: TGTGCCATGGGAGGAGGACAGAGCTCTGGAAACACCATATATTTT; CDR3 protein: CAMGGGQSSGNTIYF; J gene: TRBJ1-3; D gene: .; V gene: TRBV10-3; clone size: .
CDR3 DNA: TGTGCCAGTAGCCGGGACAGGGTTGATTCACCCCTCCACTTT; CDR3 protein: CASSRDRVDSPLHF; J gene: TRBJ1-6; D gene: TRBD1; V gene: TRBV19; clone size: .
CDR3 DNA: TGCGCCAGCGGACAGGGTGGAACTAATGAAAAACTGTTTTTT; CDR3 protein: CASGQGGTNEKLFF; J gene: TRBJ1-4; D gene: TRBD1; V gene: TRBV5-1; clone size: .
CDR3 DNA: TGTGCCAGCAGCTTAGGGAGTGGAGCAAATCAGCCCCAGCATTTT; CDR3 protein: CASSLGSGANQPQHF; J gene: TRBJ1-5; D gene: .; V gene: TRBV7-2; clone size: .
CDR3 DNA: TGTGCCAGCAGTCAGGGACGGCATAATTCACCCCTCCACTTT; CDR3 protein: CASSQGRHNSPLHF; J gene: TRBJ1-6; D gene: .; V gene: TRBV6-6; clone size: .
CDR3 DNA: TGCGCCAGCAGCCAAGTCCTGGGATTCACAGATACGCAGTATTTT; CDR3 protein: CASSQVLGFTDTQYF; J gene: TRBJ2-3; D gene: .; V gene: TRBV4-1; clone size: .
CDR3 DNA: TGTGCCAGCAGCTCAGAGATGGACAGGGGTGGTGATACGCAGTATTTT; CDR3 protein: CASSSEMDRGGDTQYF; J gene: TRBJ2-3; D gene: TRBD1; V gene: TRBV7-9; clone size: .
CDR3 DNA: TGTGCCAGCAGTTTAAGTGGGGGGGAAGTGCTGTTTTTT; CDR3 protein: CASSLSGGEVLFF; J gene: TRBJ2-2; D gene: TRBD2; V gene: TRBV28; clone size: .
CDR3 DNA: TGCGCCAGCAGCCCGAGCGCAGGGTCCTACGAGCAGTACTTC; CDR3 protein: CASSPSAGSYEQYF; J gene: TRBJ2-7; D gene: .; V gene: TRBV4-3; clone size: .
CDR3 DNA: TGTGCCGCCGTAGGACTAGCGGGGGAGTACAATGAGCAGTTCTTC; CDR3 protein: CAAVGLAGEYNEQFF; J gene: TRBJ2-1; D gene: TRBD2; V gene: TRBV6-5; clone size: .
CDR3 DNA: TGTGCCAGCAGCTTACAAGGGGCCACGAACACCGGGGAGCTGTTTTTT; CDR3 protein: CASSLQGATNTGELFF; J gene: TRBJ2-2; D gene: .; V gene: TRBV13; clone size: .
CDR3 DNA: TGTGCCAGCCTCAGGGAGGCCGGGGAGCTGTTTTTT; CDR3 protein: CASLREAGELFF; J gene: TRBJ2-2; D gene: .; V gene: TRBV11-2; clone size: .
CDR3 DNA: TGTGCGTCCGGGACGCCGACTAATGAAAAACTGTTTTTT; CDR3 protein: CASGTPTNEKLFF; J gene: TRBJ1-4; D gene: .; V gene: TRBV10-3; clone size: .
CDR3 DNA: TGTGCCACCAGTACAGAGACTAACTATGGCTACACCTTC; CDR3 protein: CATSTETNYGYTF; J gene: TRBJ1-2; D gene: .; V gene: TRBV24-1; clone size: .
CDR3 DNA: TGTGCTAGCAGCTTAGGGCTTCCGGGACAGGGCGACAATGAGCAGTTCTTC; CDR3 protein: CASSLGLPGQGDNEQFF; J gene: TRBJ2-1; D gene: TRBD1; V gene: TRBV7-7; clone size: .
CDR3 DNA: TGCGCCAGCAGCCCACGGCGGGACAATGAGCAGTTCTTC; CDR3 protein: CASSPRRDNEQFF; J gene: TRBJ2-1; D gene: .; V gene: TRBV5-1; clone size: .
CDR3 DNA: TGTGCCAGCTCACCTCGACAGAGCTCCTACGAGCAGTACTTC; CDR3 protein: CASSPRQSSYEQYF; J gene: TRBJ2-7; D gene: .; V gene: TRBV18; clone size: .
CDR3 DNA: TGTGCCAGCAGTGAAGTGCCAGCATCCGAAAAACTGTTTTTT; CDR3 protein: CASSEVPASEKLFF; J gene: TRBJ1-4; D gene: .; V gene: TRBV6-1; clone size: .
CDR3 DNA: TGTGCCAGCAGCCGAATACTGGGCTATGGCTACACCTTC; CDR3 protein: CASSRILGYGYTF; J gene: TRBJ1-2; D gene: .; V gene: TRBV3-1/TRBV3-2; clone size: .
CDR3 DNA: TGTGCCAGCAGTCCAATCGGGGCCAACGTCCTGACTTTC; CDR3 protein: CASSPIGANVLTF; J gene: TRBJ2-6; D gene: .; V gene: TRBV28; clone size: .
CDR3 DNA: TGTGCCAGCAGTTTGGACAGGGGGGCCTCTGGAAACACCATATATTTT; CDR3 protein: CASSLDRGASGNTIYF; J gene: TRBJ1-3; D gene: TRBD1; V gene: TRBV6-2/TRBV6-3; clone size: .
CDR3 DNA: TGTGCCAGCAGCCAAGGCTTTTGGGTGTCCGCTGAAGCTTTCTTT; CDR3 protein: CASSQGFWVSAEAFF; J gene: TRBJ1-1; D gene: .; V gene: TRBV3-1/TRBV3-2; clone size: .
CDR3 DNA: TGCGCCAGCAGTGAGTCGCTAGGGCCGGCTGGGGCCAACGTCCTGACTTTC; CDR3 protein: CASSESLGPAGANVLTF; J gene: TRBJ2-6; D gene: .; V gene: TRBV10-1; clone size: .
CDR3 DNA: TGTGCCTGGGTAAAGGTGAACACTGAAGCTTTCTTT; CDR3 protein: CAWVKVNTEAFF; J gene: TRBJ1-1; D gene: .; V gene: TRBV30; clone size: .
CDR3 DNA: TGCAGCGCCAAAGGACAGGGGAACACCATATATTTT; CDR3 protein: CSAKGQGNTIYF; J gene: TRBJ1-3; D gene: TRBD1; V gene: TRBV29-1; clone size: .
CDR3 DNA: TGTGCCAGCAGCGGACGTGGCAATCAGCCCCAGCATTTT; CDR3 protein: CASSGRGNQPQHF; J gene: TRBJ1-5; D gene: .; V gene: TRBV6-5; clone size: .
CDR3 DNA: TGTGCCAGCAGTAAGACAGATATGACCTACGAGCAGTACTTC; CDR3 protein: CASSKTDMTYEQYF; J gene: TRBJ2-7; D gene: .; V gene: TRBV28; clone size: .
CDR3 DNA: TGTGCCAGCAGTAGGGGGCTAGAGTTCGATGAGCAGTTCTTC; CDR3 protein: CASSRGLEFDEQFF; J gene: TRBJ2-1; D gene: TRBD1; V gene: TRBV27; clone size: .
CDR3 DNA: TGTGCCAGCAGCCTGGGAGGACAGCCCCAGCATTTT; CDR3 protein: CASSLGGQPQHF; J gene: TRBJ1-5; D gene: .; V gene: TRBV6-2/TRBV6-3; clone size: .
CDR3 DNA: TGCGCCAGCGGGGGGACGAGAACCTACGAGCAGTACTTC; CDR3 protein: CASGGTRTYEQYF; J gene: TRBJ2-7; D gene: .; V gene: TRBV10-1; clone size: .
CDR3 DNA: TGTGCCAGCAGTTTAGGGGCGGCAGTCTTGAACACTGAAGCTTTCTTT; CDR3 protein: CASSLGAAVLNTEAFF; J gene: TRBJ1-1; D gene: .; V gene: TRBV28; clone size: .
CDR3 DNA: TGTGCCAGCAGCTTTTTCCCGGGACAGAAAGAGACCCAGTACTTC; CDR3 protein: CASSFFPGQKETQYF; J gene: TRBJ2-5; D gene: TRBD1; V gene: TRBV7-9; clone size: .
CDR3 DNA: TGCGCCAGCAGTGAGACCGGACAGGGAAACATTCAGTACTTC; CDR3 protein: CASSETGQGNIQYF; J gene: TRBJ2-4; D gene: TRBD1; V gene: TRBV10-1; clone size: .
CDR3 DNA: TGTGCCAGCAGCCCAGGGCAGGGGATGAACACTGAAGCTTTCTTT; CDR3 protein: CASSPGQGMNTEAFF; J gene: TRBJ1-1; D gene: .; V gene: TRBV7-6; clone size: .
CDR3 DNA: TGTGCCACGAACCGCCCGGACAGGGGTGTCAGTCAGCCCCAGCATTTT; CDR3 protein: CATNRPDRGVSQPQHF; J gene: TRBJ1-5; D gene: TRBD1; V gene: TRBV19; clone size: once
CDR3 DNA: TGTGCCAGCAGCTCCCTCTTTGGTACTGAAGCTTTCTTT; CDR3 protein: CASSSLFGTEAFF; J gene: TRBJ1-1; D gene: .; V gene: TRBV11-3; clone size: .
CDR3 DNA: TGTGCCAGCTCACTCCCTCAGGTGGGATCCGGGGAGCTGTTTTTT; CDR3 protein: CASSLPQVGSGELFF; J gene: TRBJ2-2; D gene: .; V gene: TRBV18; clone size: .
CDR3 DNA: TGTGCCAGCAGCTTGGTGGCTAGCGGGGGGTTCTACGAGCAGTACTTC; CDR3 protein: CASSLVASGGFYEQYF; J gene: TRBJ2-7; D gene: TRBD2; V gene: TRBV5-5; clone size: .
CDR3 DNA: TGTGCCAGCAGTTACCTGACAGGGGGCGGCTATGGCTACACCTTC; CDR3 protein: CASSYLTGGGYGYTF; J gene: TRBJ1-2; D gene: TRBD1; V gene: TRBV6-5; clone size: .
CDR3 DNA: TGTGCCAGCAGCCCCCCTACGAACTACAATGAGCAGTTCTTC; CDR3 protein: CASSPPTNYNEQFF; J gene: TRBJ2-1; D gene: .; V gene: TRBV7-9; clone size: once
CDR3 DNA: TGCGCCAGCAGCTTGTCCGGGGGTAACTATGGCTACACCTTC; CDR3 protein: CASSLSGGNYGYTF; J gene: TRBJ1-2; D gene: .; V gene: TRBV5-1; clone size: .
CDR3 DNA: TGTGCCACCGAGGGGCCCACCGACGAGCAGTACTTC; CDR3 protein: CATEGPTDEQYF; J gene: TRBJ2-7; D gene: .; V gene: TRBV7-9; clone size: .
CDR3 DNA: TGTGCCAGCAGCCGAGGACAGGGCGGTAGCACTGAAGCTTTCTTT; CDR3 protein: CASSRGQGGSTEAFF; J gene: TRBJ1-1; D gene: TRBD1; V gene: TRBV3-1/TRBV3-2; clone size: .